This T cell receptor beta chain originates from a study of T cells in Graves' hyperthyroidism and ophthalmopathy. General study findings and limits: Ophthalmopathy was told apart from stable hyperthyroidism by a 13 V-J model. Blood also showed most of the thyroid clonotypes that were expanded above 0.001.

In the ophthalmopathy cohort, Clinical Activity Score was at least 3, NOSPECS grade at least 4, and duration under 3 months. PBMCs were sourced from roughly 9.7 ml fresh peripheral blood. This clonotype has ten or more counts. No antigen is known for it. This CDR3 has 17 amino acids. Germline CDR1 and CDR2: SGHTA and FQGNSA. The ends were cut back, 0 bases at V and 0 bases at J, with 12 bases in the middle. RNA transcripts provided the source from which TCR beta CDR3 regions were amplified. TCR CDR3 regions were first amplified by RT-PCR with HTBI primers. TCRdb itself ran the multiplex PCR reads through MiXCR, one entry per CDR3 protein. The sample shows a few hundred thousand distinct CDR3 sequences, 20% to 25% of them seen only once.

The V call is TRBV7-2, the J call TRBJ1-5, with TRBD1 as a possible D gene (6 bases). The origin of this receptor is an older woman with Graves' ophthalmopathy. Input material: blood. This chain's CDR3 is CASSLAPGGYSNQPQHF. The CDR3 bases are TGTGCCAGCAGCTTAGCTCCCGGGGGCTATAGCAATCAGCCCCAGCATTTT.